The source of this T cell receptor (beta chain) is a study of blood T cell repertoires in COVID-19. Allocation to cohorts depended on clinical history reported by the participants. What the recovered Cohort 3 donors had was two negative PCRs, clearance, or symptom resolution. Germline V gene data show CDR1 as SNHLY and CDR2 as FYNNEI. This CDR3 contains 16 residues. V lost 4 bases to trimming and J lost 4 bases; unmatched junction nucleotides: 8. The authors' processing: For nucleated cells, counts were estimated from reference gene primer amplification. Measured with immunoSEQ multiplex PCR; TCRdb has only the in-frame clones, and not every one. V, J and clone size reflect that table, while D and trimming were determined from the DNA. This sample yields 250,000 to 350,000 clones, of which 90% are seen a single time; around 2.5% belongs to the top ten.

Sequencing was carried out using PBMCs or T cells enriched from blood (not recorded which). The clonotype comes from a man between 60 and 75 years old who had recovered from COVID-19. J is TRBJ1-5 and V is TRBV2, with TRBD1 matching 9 bases. CDR3 region: CASSGLGTGINQPQHF. Written as DNA, the CDR3 is TGTGCCAGCAGTGGTTTGGGGACAGGGATTAATCAGCCCCAGCATTTT. Full variable domain (rest looked up from reference TRBV2 and TRBJ1-5): EPEVTQTPSHQVTQMGQEVILRCVPISNHLYFYWYRQILGQKVEFLVSFYNNEISEKSEIFDDQFSVERPDGSNFTLKIRSTKLEDSAMYFCASSGLGTGINQPQHFGDGTRLSIL.